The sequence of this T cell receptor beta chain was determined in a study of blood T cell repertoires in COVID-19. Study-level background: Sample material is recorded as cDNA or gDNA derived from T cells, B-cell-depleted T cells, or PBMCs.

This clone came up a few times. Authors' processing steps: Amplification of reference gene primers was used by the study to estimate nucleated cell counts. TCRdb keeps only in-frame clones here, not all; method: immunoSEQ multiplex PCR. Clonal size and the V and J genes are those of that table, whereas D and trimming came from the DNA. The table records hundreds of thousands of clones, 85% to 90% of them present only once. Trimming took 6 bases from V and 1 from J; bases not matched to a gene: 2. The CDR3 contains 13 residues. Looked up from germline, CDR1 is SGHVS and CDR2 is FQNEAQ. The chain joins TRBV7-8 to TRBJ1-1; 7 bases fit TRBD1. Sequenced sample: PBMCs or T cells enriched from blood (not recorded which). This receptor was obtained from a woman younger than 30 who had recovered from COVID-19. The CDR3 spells CASRRTGNTEAFF. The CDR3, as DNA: TGTGCCAGCAGGCGGACAGGGAACACTGAAGCTTTCTTT.